This T cell receptor (beta chain) was retrieved from a study of radiation and T cells in renal cell carcinoma. Time point denoted: blood 2 weeks post-SBRT. This sample's treatment: 15 Gy SBRT to primary tumor, nephrectomy 4 weeks later. This clone was recorded once. The CDR3 loop spans 16 amino acids. Germline lookup yields CDR1 SGHRS and CDR2 YFSETQ. The V end was cut by 1 base, the J end by 2 bases, with 13 bases between. TCRdb's table, derived via immunoSEQ multiplex PCR, lists solely in-frame clones and lacks some. The sample contains 100,000 to 150,000 clones, around 82% of which appear only once.

The origin of this receptor is a man between 50 and 59 years old with renal cell carcinoma. The chain employs TRBV5-1 and TRBJ2-1; TRBD2 is a possible D gene (6 bases). The input for sequencing was blood, taken from a patient whose treatment included radiotherapy and nephrectomy. The chain's CDR3 is CASSLTTGVPYNEQFF. CDR3 DNA: TGCGCCAGCAGCTTGACCACGGGGGTACCCTACAATGAGCAGTTCTTC.